This T cell receptor beta chain comes out of a study of blood T cell repertoires in COVID-19. On the study more broadly: Sites across the United States, Italy and Spain contributed samples from acute and convalescent COVID-19.

In the original workflow: Using reference gene primer amplification, nucleated cell counts were estimated. Profiling relied on immunoSEQ multiplex PCR, and the TCRdb table lists in-frame clones only, not all of them. V, J and clone size are taken as reported in that table, and D and trimming were inferred from the DNA itself. The table includes more than 150,000 clones, around 85% detected once. CDR1 and CDR2 from the germline V gene are SQVTM and ANQGSEA. This CDR3 region has 13 residues. V shed 3 bases and J 5 bases; nucleotides not matched to a gene: 7. The TCR comes from a man in his forties or fifties who had recovered from COVID-19. The chain combines TRBV29-1 with TRBJ2-7; 7 nucleotides align to TRBD1. Sample: peripheral blood. CDR3 loop: CSVEQGVANEQYF. The CDR3 region has the DNA TGCAGCGTTGAGCAGGGGGTGGCCAACGAGCAGTACTTC.